This T cell receptor beta chain is from a study of shared clonotypes between healthy human individuals. Clones were read by immunoSEQ multiplex PCR, and TCRdb kept only the in-frame ones, dropping some. The repertoire has fewer than 200,000 clones, approximately 92% of them found once; the top ten carry 0.065% to 0.07%. CDR1 is SEHNR and CDR2 is FQNEAQ in the germline V gene (reference sequence). CDR3 length equals 17 residues. The receptor comes from a young woman in good health. The sequenced material came from naive CD4+ T cells sorted from blood. Subset described: CD45RA+ positively selected. V is TRBV7-9 and J is TRBJ2-5; D remains unclear. The tail of the sequence fits TRBJ2-7 better, so the J call may be wrong. The CDR3 DNA sequence: TGTGCCAGCAGCTTAGAACATCGGCCCACGGGCCTCTACGAGCAGTACTTC. This sequence encodes CASSLEHRPTGLYEQYF.